The next 17 T cell receptor beta chains were all read from a single sample in a study of blood T cell repertoires in COVID-19. Assay: immunoSEQ multiplex PCR; the TCRdb copy retains only in-frame clones and omits some. The table shows approximately 180,000 clones, with roughly 87% occurring only once. The sequencing input was peripheral blood. The receptors were sampled from a man aged 60 to 75 with active or convalescent COVID-19.

The J gene is TRBJ1-2, the V gene TRBV11-2; D possibly corresponds to TRBD1 (5 bases). V gave up 5 bases and J gave up 4 bases, with 14 bases separating them. The length of the CDR3 is 14 residues. Per the germline V gene, CDR1 is SGHAT and CDR2 is FQNNGV. The CDR3 DNA follows: TGTGCCAGCAGCCGGGCCGGGGGGTCCTATGGCTACACCTTC. Its translation: CASSRAGGSYGYTF. Full variable domain (outside the CDR3, taken from reference TRBV11-2 and TRBJ1-2): EAGVAQSPRYKIIEKRQSVAFWCNPISGHATLYWYQQILGQGPKLLIQFQNNGVVDDSQLPKDRFSAERLKGVDSTLKIQPAKLEDSAVYLCASSRAGGSYGYTFGSGTRLTVV.

V is TRBV19 and J is TRBJ1-6; tentative D call: TRBD1 (6 bases). The CDR3 spans 17 residues. Per the germline V gene, CDR1 is LNHDA and CDR2 is SQIVND (reference sequence). The germline V and J ends were trimmed by 5 bases and 0 bases, with 14 bases remaining between them. CDR3 residues: CASSPQRGRSYNSPLHF. CDR3 bases: TGTGCCAGTAGTCCCCAGCGGGGGCGCTCCTATAATTCACCCCTCCACTTT. The whole variable domain, remainder taken from reference TRBV19 and TRBJ1-6, is DGGITQSPKYLFRKEGQNVTLSCEQNLNHDAMYWYRQDPGQGLRLIYYSQIVNDFQKGDIAEGYSVSREKKESFPLTVTSAQKNPTAFYLCASSPQRGRSYNSPLHFGNGTRLTVT.

V is TRBV6-6 and J is TRBJ1-1; 7 nucleotides line up with TRBD1. This CDR3 contains 14 residues. Germline values: CDR1 MNHNY, CDR2 SVGAGI (reference sequence). The chain's CDR3 is CIVQGQKGNTEAFF. For the CDR3, the DNA is TGTATTGTACAGGGGCAAAAGGGGAACACTGAAGCTTTCTTT.

This rearrangement joins TRBV19 to TRBJ2-2; 8 positions agree with TRBD1. Unmatched junction bases numbered 7, after V lost 6 bases and J lost 7 bases. Germline lookup yields CDR1 LNHDA and CDR2 SQIVND (reference sequence). The CDR3 is 14 residues long. CDR3 sequence: CASSRGPGSGELFF. The CDR3 DNA follows: TGTGCCAGTAGCAGGGGGCCGGGGAGCGGGGAGCTGTTTTTT.

This clone was recorded once. V and J are TRBV5-4 and TRBJ1-6, with D perhaps TRBD1 (6 bases). Germline values: CDR1 SGHNT, CDR2 YYREEE (reference sequence). Trimming shortened V by 2 bases and J by 0 bases, and 15 bases separated the two germline ends. The CDR3 length is 18 residues. CDR3 DNA sequence: TGTGCCAGCAGCTTAGGGGGGGCCCAGAGCTCCTATAATTCACCCCTCCACTTT. Its translation: CASSLGGAQSSYNSPLHF.

This chain joins TRBV3-1 (or the pseudogene TRBV3-2) and TRBJ2-5; 7 bases are shared with TRBD1. Germline-derived CDR1 and CDR2 are LGHDT and YNNKEL (reference sequence). Germline trimming cut 8 bases from V and 5 bases from J; bases unmatched to any gene: 8. The CDR3 runs 13 residues. The CDR3 is CASGTTGRETQYF. In DNA, the CDR3 is TGTGCCAGCGGAACGACAGGGCGGGAGACCCAGTACTTC.

The chain uses TRBV3-1 (or the pseudogene TRBV3-2) and TRBJ2-7; TRBD1 is a possible D gene (5 bases). Trimming shortened V by 1 base and J by 3 bases, and 13 bases separated the two germline ends. Germline assignment: CDR1 LGHDT and CDR2 YNNKEL (reference sequence). This CDR3 region has 15 residues. The CDR3 sequence is CASSQALGQGYEQYF. The CDR3 nucleotides are TGTGCCAGCAGCCAAGCTCTTGGGCAGGGCTACGAGCAGTACTTC.

The chain uses TRBV6-5 and TRBJ1-5; D possibly corresponds to TRBD1 (5 bases). The CDR3 loop spans 13 amino acids. The ends were cut back, 8 bases at V and 6 bases at J, with 14 bases in the middle. Germline values: CDR1 MNHEY, CDR2 SVGAGI. The CDR3 region is CASSLGRSQPQHF. The CDR3 nucleotides are TGTGCCAGCTCCCTGGGGCGAAGTCAGCCCCAGCATTTT.

The chain recombines TRBV19 with TRBJ1-6, with D possibly matching TRBD1 (6 bases). Trimming took off 6 bases at V and 2 bases at J, with 11 bases between the two ends. The germline V gene encodes CDR1 LNHDA and CDR2 SQIVND (reference sequence). This CDR3 comprises 15 residues. CDR3 region: CASSAGATYNSPLHF. In DNA form, the CDR3 reads TGTGCCAGTAGCGCGGGGGCGACCTATAATTCACCCCTCCACTTT.

This clone has more than one count but fewer than ten. This chain links TRBV6-6 with TRBJ1-6; 8 nucleotides agree with TRBD1. V lost 6 bases to trimming and J lost 9 bases; unmatched junction nucleotides: 13. Germline V gene lookup returns CDR1 MNHNY and CDR2 SVGAGI (reference sequence). CDR3 size: 16 residues. The CDR3 DNA is TGTGCCAGCAGGCCACCGGGACAGGCAGGTGGTTCACCCCTCCACTTT. Its protein is CASRPPGQAGGSPLHF.

V and J are TRBV5-1 and TRBJ2-2, with D possibly being TRBD2 (5 bases). The V end lost 1 base, the J end lost 2 bases, and 6 bases lay between the germline ends. The CDR3 extends over 14 amino acids. Germline V CDR1 and CDR2: SGHRS, YFSETQ. CDR3 residues: CASSLRGNTGELFF. The CDR3, as DNA: TGCGCCAGCAGCTTGCGGGGTAACACCGGGGAGCTGTTTTTT.

The chain has TRBV7-6 and TRBJ2-3; 8 nucleotides agree with TRBD2. The germline CDR1 and CDR2 sequences are SGHVS and FNYEAQ. This CDR3 has 16 amino acids. V was pared by 5 bases and J by 1 base, with 8 bases of the junction left unmatched. The CDR3 reads CASSPLAGRRTDTQYF. The DNA for the CDR3 is TGTGCCAGCAGCCCCCTAGCGGGTCGACGCACAGATACGCAGTATTTT.

This CDR3 is CASRGQAVYGYTF. CDR3 nucleotides: TGTGCCAGCAGGGGGCAGGCAGTCTATGGCTACACCTTC. The chain couples TRBV19 to TRBJ1-2, with 8 bases fitting TRBD1. This CDR3 is 13 amino acids long. Looked up from germline, CDR1 is LNHDA and CDR2 is SQIVND (reference sequence). Unmatched junction bases numbered 7, after V lost 9 bases and J lost 4 bases. Filled out from reference TRBV19 and TRBJ1-2, the complete variable domain reads DGGITQSPKYLFRKEGQNVTLSCEQNLNHDAMYWYRQDPGQGLRLIYYSQIVNDFQKGDIAEGYSVSREKKESFPLTVTSAQKNPTAFYLCASRGQAVYGYTFGSGTRLTVV.

This clone was picked up a small number of times. J is TRBJ1-4 and V is TRBV2; 10 nucleotides agree with TRBD1. The CDR3 spans 17 residues. Looked up from germline, CDR1 is SNHLY and CDR2 is FYNNEI. Trimming took 9 bases from V and 1 from J; bases not matched to a gene: 11. The CDR3 DNA is TGTGCCAGAACCGGGACAGGGGTAGAGGGAACTAATGAAAAACTGTTTTTT. This sequence encodes CARTGTGVEGTNEKLFF.

The V call is TRBV6-6, the J call TRBJ1-2, with 8 bases lining up with TRBD1. V shed 4 bases, J shed 3 bases, and the junction held 4 bases outside the gene matches. The CDR3 length is 14 residues. Germline V gene sequence: CDR1 MNHNY, CDR2 SVGAGI (reference sequence). The DNA of the CDR3 is TGTGCCAGCAGTTGGACAGGGAACGACTATGGCTACACCTTC. Translated, it gives CASSWTGNDYGYTF.

The rearrangement uses TRBV9 and TRBJ1-3; perhaps TRBD1 as D (5 bases). CDR1 and CDR2 (germline): SGDLS, YYNGEE. The CDR3 totals 16 residues. The V and J ends lost 0 bases and 0 bases respectively, with 10 bases between them. This CDR3 reads CASSVEGAHSGNTIYF. DNA of the CDR3: TGTGCCAGCAGCGTAGAAGGGGCCCACTCTGGAAACACCATATATTTT.

DNA of the CDR3: TGTGCCAGCAGTTACGGGACTACTCAACATGAGCAGTTCTTC. Its translation: CASSYGTTQHEQFF. The chain employs TRBV6-5 and TRBJ2-1; TRBD2 aligns across 7 bases. The CDR3 loop spans 14 amino acids. Germline trimming cut 2 bases from V and 8 bases from J; bases unmatched to any gene: 6. The germline gives CDR1 MNHEY, CDR2 SVGAGI.